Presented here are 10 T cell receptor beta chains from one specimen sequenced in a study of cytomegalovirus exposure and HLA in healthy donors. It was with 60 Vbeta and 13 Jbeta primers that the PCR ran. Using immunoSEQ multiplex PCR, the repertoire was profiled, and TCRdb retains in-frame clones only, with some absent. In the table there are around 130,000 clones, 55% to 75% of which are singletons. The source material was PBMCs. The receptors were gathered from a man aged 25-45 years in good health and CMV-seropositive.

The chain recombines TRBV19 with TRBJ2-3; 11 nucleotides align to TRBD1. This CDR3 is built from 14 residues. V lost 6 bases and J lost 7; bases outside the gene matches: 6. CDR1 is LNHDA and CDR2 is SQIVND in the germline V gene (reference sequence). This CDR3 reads CASRTGTGGHTQYF. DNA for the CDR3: TGTGCCAGTAGAACAGGGACAGGGGGACATACGCAGTATTTT. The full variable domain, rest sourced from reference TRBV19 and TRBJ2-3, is DGGITQSPKYLFRKEGQNVTLSCEQNLNHDAMYWYRQDPGQGLRLIYYSQIVNDFQKGDIAEGYSVSREKKESFPLTVTSAQKNPTAFYLCASRTGTGGHTQYFGPGTRLTVL.

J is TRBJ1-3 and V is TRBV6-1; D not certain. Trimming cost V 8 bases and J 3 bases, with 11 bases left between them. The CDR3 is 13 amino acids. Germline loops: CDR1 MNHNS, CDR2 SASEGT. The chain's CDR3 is CASLAAGGNTIYF. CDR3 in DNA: TGTGCCAGCCTAGCAGCCGGTGGAAACACCATATATTTT.

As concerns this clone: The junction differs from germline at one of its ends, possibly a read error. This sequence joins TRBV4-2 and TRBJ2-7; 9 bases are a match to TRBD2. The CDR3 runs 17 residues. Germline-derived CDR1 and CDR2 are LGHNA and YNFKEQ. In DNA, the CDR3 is TGTGCCGGCAGCCAAGATTGGGCTAGCGGGATCTACTACGAGCAGTACTTC. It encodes CAGSQDWASGIYYEQYF.

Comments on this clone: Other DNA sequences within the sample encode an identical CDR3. Written as DNA, the CDR3 is TGTGCCACCAGCCTTCATAAGGTGGAGCGGGATACGCAGTATTTT. Encoded protein: CATSLHKVERDTQYF. This chain links TRBV15 with TRBJ2-3, with D possibly TRBD2 on 5 matching bases. This CDR3 comprises 15 residues. V was cut by 5 bases and J by 6 bases, with 18 bases left in between. CDR1 is LNHNV, CDR2 YYDKDF, per germline (reference sequence).

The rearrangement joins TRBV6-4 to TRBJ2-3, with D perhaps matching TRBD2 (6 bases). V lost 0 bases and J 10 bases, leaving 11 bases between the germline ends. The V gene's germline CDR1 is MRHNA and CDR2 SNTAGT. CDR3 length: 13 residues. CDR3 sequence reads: CASSDSRGTPQYF. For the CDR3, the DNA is TGTGCCAGCAGTGACTCTCGCGGGACCCCGCAGTATTTT.

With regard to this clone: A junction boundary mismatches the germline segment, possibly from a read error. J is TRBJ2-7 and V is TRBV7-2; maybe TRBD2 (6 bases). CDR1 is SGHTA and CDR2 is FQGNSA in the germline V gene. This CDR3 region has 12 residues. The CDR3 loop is CASSLARGEQYF. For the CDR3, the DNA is TGTGCCAGCAGCCTAGCGCGAGGCGAGCAGTACTTC.

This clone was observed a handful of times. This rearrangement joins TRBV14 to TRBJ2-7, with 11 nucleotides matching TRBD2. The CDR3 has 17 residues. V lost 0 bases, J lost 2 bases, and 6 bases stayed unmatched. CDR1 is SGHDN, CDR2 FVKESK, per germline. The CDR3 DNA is TGTGCCAGCAGCCAAGAACCTAGCGGGAGGCTGGCCTACGAGCAGTACTTC. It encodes CASSQEPSGRLAYEQYF.

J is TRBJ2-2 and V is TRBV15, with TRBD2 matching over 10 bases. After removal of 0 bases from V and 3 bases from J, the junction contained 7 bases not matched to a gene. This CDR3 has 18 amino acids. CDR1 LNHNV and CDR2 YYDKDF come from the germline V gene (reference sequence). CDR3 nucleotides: TGTGCCACCAGCAGAGATCCCGAGCGGGAGGGTTACACCGGGGAGCTGTTTTTT. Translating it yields CATSRDPEREGYTGELFF.

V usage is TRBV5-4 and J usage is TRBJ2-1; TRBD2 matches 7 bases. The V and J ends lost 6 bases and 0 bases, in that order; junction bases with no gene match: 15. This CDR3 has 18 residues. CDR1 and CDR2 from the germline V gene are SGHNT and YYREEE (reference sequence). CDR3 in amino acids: CASTLGGWASASYNEQFF. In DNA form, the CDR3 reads TGTGCCAGCACTCTCGGGGGGTGGGCTAGCGCCTCCTACAATGAGCAGTTCTTC.

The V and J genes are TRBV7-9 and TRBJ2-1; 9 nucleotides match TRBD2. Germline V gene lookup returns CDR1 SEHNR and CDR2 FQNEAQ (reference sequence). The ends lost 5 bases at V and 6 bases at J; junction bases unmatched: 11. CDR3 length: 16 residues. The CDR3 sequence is CASSPPWREGINEQFF. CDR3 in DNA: TGTGCCAGCAGCCCCCCATGGCGGGAGGGTATCAATGAGCAGTTCTTC.